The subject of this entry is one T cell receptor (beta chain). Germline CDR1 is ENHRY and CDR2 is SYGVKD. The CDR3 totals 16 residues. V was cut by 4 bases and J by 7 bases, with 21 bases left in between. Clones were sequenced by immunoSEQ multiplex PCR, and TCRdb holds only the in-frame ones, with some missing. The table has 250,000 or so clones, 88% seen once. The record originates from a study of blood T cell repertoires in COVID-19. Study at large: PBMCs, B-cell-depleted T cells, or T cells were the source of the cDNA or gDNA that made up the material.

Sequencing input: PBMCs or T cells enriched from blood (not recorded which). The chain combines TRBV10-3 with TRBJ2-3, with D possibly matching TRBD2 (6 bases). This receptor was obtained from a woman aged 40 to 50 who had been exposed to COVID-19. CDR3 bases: TGTGCCATCAGTGCGCTAGCGACGGCATCGGTACATACGCAGTATTTT. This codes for CAISALATASVHTQYF.